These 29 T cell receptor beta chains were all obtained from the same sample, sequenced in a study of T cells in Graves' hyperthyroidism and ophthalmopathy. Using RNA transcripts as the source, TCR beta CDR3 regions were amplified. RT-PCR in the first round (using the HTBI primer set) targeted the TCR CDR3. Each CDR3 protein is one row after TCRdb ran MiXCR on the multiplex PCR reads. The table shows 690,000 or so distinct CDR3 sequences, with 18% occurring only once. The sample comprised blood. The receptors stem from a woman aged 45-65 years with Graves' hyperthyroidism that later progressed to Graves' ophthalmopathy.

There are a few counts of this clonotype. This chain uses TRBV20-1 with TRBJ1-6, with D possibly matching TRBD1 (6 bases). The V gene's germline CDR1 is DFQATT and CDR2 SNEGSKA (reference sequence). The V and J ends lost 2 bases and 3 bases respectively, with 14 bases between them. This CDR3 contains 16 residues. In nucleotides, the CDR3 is TGCAGTGCTAGAAGGGGGTCGGACAACTATAATTCACCCCTCCACTTT. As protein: CSARRGSDNYNSPLHF.

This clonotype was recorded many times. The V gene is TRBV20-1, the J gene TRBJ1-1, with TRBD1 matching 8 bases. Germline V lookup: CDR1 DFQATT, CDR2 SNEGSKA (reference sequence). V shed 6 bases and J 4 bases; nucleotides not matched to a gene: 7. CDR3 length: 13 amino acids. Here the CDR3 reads CSAGQGLRTEAFF. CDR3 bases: TGCAGTGCCGGACAGGGACTGCGCACTGAAGCTTTCTTT.

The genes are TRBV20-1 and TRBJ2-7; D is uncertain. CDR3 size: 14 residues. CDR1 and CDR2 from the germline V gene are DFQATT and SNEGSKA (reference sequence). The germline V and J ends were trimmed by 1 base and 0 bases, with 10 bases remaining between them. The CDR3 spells CSARGNYNSYEQYF. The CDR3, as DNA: TGCAGTGCTAGAGGTAACTACAACTCCTACGAGCAGTACTTC.

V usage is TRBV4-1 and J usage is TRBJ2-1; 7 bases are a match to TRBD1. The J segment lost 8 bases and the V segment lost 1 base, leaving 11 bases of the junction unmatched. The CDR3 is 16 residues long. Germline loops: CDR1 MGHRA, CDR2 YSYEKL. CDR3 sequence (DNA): TGCGCCAGCAGCCAAGTTACATTGATACAGGGGTATGAGCAGTTCTTC. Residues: CASSQVTLIQGYEQFF.

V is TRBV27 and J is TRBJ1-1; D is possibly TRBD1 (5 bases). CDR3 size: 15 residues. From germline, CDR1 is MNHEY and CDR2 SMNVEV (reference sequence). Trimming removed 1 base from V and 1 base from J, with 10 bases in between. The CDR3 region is CASSLWGSTNTEAFF. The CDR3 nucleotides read TGTGCCAGCAGTTTATGGGGGTCTACGAACACTGAAGCTTTCTTT.

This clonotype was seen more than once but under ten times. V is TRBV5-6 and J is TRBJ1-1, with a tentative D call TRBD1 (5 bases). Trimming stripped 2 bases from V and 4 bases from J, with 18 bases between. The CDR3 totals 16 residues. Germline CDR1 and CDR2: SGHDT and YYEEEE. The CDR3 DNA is TGTGCCAGCAGCTTTGGGGGTTTGGGGGTTTCCACTGAAGCTTTCTTT. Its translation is CASSFGGLGVSTEAFF.

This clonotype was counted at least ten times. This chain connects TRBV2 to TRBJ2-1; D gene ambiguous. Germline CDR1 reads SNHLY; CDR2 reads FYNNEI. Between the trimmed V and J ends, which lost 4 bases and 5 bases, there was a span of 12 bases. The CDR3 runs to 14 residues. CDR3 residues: CASSGMLKDNEQFF. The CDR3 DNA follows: TGTGCCAGCAGTGGTATGCTTAAAGACAATGAGCAGTTCTTC.

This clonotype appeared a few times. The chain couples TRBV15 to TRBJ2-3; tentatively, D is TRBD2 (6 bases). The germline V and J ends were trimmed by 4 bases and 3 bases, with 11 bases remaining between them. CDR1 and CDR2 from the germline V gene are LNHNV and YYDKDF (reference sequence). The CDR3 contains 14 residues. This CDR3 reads CATSNSGRTDTQYF. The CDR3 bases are TGTGCCACCAGCAACTCGGGGAGGACAGATACGCAGTATTTT.

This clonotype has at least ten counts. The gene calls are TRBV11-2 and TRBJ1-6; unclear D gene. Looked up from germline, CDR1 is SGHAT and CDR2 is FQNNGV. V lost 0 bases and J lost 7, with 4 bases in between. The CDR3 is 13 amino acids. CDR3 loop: CASSLDLNSPLHF. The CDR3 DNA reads TGTGCCAGCAGCTTAGACTTGAATTCACCCCTCCACTTT.

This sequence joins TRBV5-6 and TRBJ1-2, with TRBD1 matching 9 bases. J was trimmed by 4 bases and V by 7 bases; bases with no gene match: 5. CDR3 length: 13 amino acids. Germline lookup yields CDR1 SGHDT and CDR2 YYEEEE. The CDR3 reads CASSGQGIYGYTF. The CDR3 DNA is TGTGCCAGCTCAGGACAGGGGATCTATGGCTACACCTTC.

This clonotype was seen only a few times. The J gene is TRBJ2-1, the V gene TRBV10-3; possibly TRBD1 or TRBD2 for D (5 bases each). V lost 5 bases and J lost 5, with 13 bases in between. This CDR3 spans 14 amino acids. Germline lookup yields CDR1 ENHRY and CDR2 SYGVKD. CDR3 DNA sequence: TGTGCCATCAGTAGGAGGCAGGGAGACAATGAGCAGTTCTTC. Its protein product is CAISRRQGDNEQFF.

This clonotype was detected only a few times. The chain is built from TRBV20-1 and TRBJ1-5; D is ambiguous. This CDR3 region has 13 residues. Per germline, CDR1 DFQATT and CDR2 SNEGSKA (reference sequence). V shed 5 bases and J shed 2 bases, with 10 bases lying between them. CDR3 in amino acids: CSAYERGNQPQHF. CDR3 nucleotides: TGCAGTGCTTACGAAAGGGGCAATCAGCCCCAGCATTTT.

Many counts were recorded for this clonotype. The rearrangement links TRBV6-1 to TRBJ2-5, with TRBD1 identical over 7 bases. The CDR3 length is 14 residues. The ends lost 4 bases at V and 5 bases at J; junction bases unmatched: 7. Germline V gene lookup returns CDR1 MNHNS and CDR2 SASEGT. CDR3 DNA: TGTGCCAGCAGTGGAGGGGGCGCGTGGGAGACCCAGTACTTC. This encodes CASSGGGAWETQYF.

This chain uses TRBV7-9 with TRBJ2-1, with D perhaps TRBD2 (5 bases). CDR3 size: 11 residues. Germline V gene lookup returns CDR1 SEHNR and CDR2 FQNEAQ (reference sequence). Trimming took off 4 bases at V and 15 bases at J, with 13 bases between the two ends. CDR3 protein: CASSSRDRGFF. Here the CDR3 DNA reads TGTGCCAGCAGCTCCCGGGATAGAGGGTTCTTC. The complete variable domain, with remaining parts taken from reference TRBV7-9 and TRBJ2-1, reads DTGVSQNPRHKITKRGQNVTFRCDPISEHNRLYWYRQTLGQGPEFLTYFQNEAQLEKSRLLSDRFSAERPKGSFSTLEIQRTEQGDSAMYLCASSSRDRGFFGPGTRLTVL.

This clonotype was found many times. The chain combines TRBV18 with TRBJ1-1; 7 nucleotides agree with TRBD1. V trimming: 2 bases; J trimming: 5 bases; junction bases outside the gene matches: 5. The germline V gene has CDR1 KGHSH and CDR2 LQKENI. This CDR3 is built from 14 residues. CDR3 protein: CASSPNRGKTEAFF. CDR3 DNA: TGTGCCAGCTCACCAAACAGGGGTAAAACTGAAGCTTTCTTT. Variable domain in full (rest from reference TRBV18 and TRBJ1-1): NAGVMQNPRHLVRRRGQEARLRCSPMKGHSHVYWYRQLPEEGLKFMVYLQKENIIDESGMPKERFSAEFPKEGPSILRIQQVVRGDSAAYFCASSPNRGKTEAFFGQGTRLTVV.

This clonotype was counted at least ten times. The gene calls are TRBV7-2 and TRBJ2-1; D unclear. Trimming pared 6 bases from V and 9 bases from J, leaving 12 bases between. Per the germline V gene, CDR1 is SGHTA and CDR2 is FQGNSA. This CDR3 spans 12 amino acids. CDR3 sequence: CASSPVVGEQFF. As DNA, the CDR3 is TGTGCCAGCAGTCCAGTGGTGGGTGAGCAGTTCTTC.

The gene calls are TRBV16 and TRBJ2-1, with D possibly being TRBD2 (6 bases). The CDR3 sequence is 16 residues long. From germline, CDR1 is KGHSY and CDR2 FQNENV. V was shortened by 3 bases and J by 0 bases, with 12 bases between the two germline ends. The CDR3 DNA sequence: TGTGCCAGCAGCCAGGGGCGGGGTGTCTCCTACAATGAGCAGTTCTTC. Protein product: CASSQGRGVSYNEQFF.

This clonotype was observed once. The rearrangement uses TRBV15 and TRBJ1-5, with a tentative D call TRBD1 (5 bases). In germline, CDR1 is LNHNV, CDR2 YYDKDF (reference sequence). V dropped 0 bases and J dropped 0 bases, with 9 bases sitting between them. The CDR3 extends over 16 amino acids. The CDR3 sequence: CATSRDGGFSNQPQHF. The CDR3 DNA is TGTGCCACCAGCAGAGACGGGGGTTTTAGCAATCAGCCCCAGCATTTT.

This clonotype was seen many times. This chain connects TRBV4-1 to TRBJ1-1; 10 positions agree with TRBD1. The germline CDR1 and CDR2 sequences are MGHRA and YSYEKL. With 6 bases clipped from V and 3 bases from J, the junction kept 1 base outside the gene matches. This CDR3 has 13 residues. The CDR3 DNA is TGCGCCAGCAGTGGGACAGGGGACACTGAAGCTTTCTTT. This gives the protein CASSGTGDTEAFF.

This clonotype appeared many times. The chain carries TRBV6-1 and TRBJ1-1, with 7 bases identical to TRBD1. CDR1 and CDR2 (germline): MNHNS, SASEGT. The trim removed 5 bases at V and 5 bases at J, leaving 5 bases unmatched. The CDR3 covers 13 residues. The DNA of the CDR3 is TGTGCCAGCAGTCCGCCACAGGGGACTGAAGCTTTCTTT. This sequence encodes CASSPPQGTEAFF.

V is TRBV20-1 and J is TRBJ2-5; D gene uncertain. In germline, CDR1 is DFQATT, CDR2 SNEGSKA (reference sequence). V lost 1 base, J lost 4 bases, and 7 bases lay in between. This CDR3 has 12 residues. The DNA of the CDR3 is TGCAGTGCTAGAGTTCAGAGAGAGACCCAGTACTTC. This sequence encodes CSARVQRETQYF.

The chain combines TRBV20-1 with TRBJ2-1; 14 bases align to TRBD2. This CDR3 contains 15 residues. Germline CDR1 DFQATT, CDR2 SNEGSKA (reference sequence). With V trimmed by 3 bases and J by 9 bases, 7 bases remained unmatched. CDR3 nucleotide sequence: TGCAGTGCTAGTAAGACTAGCGGGGGGGCGGGTGAGCAGTTCTTC. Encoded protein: CSASKTSGGAGEQFF.

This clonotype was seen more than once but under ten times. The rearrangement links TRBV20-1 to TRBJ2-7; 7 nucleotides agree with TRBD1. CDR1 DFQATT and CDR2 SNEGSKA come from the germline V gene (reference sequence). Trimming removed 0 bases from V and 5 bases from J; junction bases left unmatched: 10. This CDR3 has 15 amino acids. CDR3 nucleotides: TGCAGTGCTAGAGATACGACAGGGAACCTTGACGAGCAGTACTTC. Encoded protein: CSARDTTGNLDEQYF.

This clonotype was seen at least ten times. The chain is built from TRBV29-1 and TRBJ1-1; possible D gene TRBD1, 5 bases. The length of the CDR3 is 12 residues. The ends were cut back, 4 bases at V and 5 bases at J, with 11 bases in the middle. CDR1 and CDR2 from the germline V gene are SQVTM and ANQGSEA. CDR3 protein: CSVVGGDTEAFF. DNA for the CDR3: TGCAGCGTTGTGGGAGGGGATACTGAAGCTTTCTTT.

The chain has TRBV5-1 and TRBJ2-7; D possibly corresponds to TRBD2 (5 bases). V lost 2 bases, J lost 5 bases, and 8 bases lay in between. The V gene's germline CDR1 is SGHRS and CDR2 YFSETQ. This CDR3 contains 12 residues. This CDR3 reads CASSFLADEQYF. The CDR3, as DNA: TGCGCCAGCAGCTTTCTAGCAGACGAGCAGTACTTC.

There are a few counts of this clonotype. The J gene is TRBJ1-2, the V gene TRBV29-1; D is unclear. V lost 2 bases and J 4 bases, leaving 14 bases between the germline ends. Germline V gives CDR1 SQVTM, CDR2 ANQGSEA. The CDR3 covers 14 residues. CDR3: CSVEKPGLPYGYTF. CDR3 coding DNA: TGCAGCGTTGAAAAGCCGGGGTTGCCCTATGGCTACACCTTC. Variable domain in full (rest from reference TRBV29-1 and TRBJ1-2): SAVISQKPSRDICQRGTSLTIQCQVDSQVTMMFWYRQQPGQSLTLIATANQGSEATYESGFVIDKFPISRPNLTFSTLTVSNMSPEDSSIYLCSVEKPGLPYGYTFGSGTRLTVV.

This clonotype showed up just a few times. CDR3 sequence: CSAGRGGGELFF. The CDR3 DNA is TGCAGTGCTGGCAGGGGAGGCGGGGAGCTGTTTTTT. This chain links TRBV20-1 with TRBJ2-2; D is perhaps TRBD1 or TRBD2 (6 bases each). V lost 5 bases and J lost 7, with 11 bases in between. Germline-derived CDR1 and CDR2 are DFQATT and SNEGSKA (reference sequence). The CDR3 is 12 amino acids.

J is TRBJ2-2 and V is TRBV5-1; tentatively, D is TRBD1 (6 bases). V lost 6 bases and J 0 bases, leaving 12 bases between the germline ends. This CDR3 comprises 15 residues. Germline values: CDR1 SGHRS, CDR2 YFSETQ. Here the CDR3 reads CASNEGVTNTGELFF. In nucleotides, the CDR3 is TGCGCCAGCAACGAGGGGGTCACGAACACCGGGGAGCTGTTTTTT. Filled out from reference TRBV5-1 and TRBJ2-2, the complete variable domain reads KAGVTQTPRYLIKTRGQQVTLSCSPISGHRSVSWYQQTPGQGLQFLFEYFSETQRNKGNFPGRFSGRQFSNSRSEMNVSTLELGDSALYLCASNEGVTNTGELFFGEGSRLTVL.

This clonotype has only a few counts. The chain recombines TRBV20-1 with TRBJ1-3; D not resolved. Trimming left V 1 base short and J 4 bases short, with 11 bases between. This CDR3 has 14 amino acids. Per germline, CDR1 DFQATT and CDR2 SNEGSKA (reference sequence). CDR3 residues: CSARAGGLGNTIYF. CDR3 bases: TGCAGTGCTAGAGCTGGCGGTCTGGGAAACACCATATATTTT.